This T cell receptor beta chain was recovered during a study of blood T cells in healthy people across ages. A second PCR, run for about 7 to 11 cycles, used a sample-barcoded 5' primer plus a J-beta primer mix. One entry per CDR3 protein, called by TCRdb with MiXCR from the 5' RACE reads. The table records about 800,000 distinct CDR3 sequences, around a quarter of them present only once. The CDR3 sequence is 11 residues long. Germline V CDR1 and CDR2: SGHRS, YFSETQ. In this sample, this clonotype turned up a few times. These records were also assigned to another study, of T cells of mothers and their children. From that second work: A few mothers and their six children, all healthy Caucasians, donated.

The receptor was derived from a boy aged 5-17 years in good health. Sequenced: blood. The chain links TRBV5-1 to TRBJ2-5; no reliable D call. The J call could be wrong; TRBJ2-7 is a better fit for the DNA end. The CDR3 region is CASSFYGEQYF. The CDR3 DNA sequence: TGCGCCAGCAGCTTCTACGGCGAGCAGTACTTC.